This T cell receptor (beta chain) is from a study of blood T cells in healthy people across ages (dated by TCRdb to 2015 to 2017). Regarding the research as a whole: In model experiments, roughly one uniquely barcoded TCR beta cDNA molecule per two T cells was captured by template switching. The study measured age-related changes in TCR beta repertoire diversity using deep sequencing normalized with unique cDNA molecular identifiers. The donors were split into four age groups: young (average about 16 years), middle-aged (39), aged (roughly 68) and long-lived (roughly 77). To avoid experimental bias, donors of different ages were distributed randomly across sequencing lanes. Two additional independent replicas of 1 million unique cDNA reads from the same blood draw were analyzed for two donors (one aged 18 to 29 and one aged 80 or older). What the authors observed across the whole study: Compared with the aged group, the long-lived group had more naive CD4+ T cells, fewer expanded clones and increased TCR diversity, suggesting age selection. Observed TCR beta diversity per million T cells fell roughly linearly with age, and a significant reduction was already apparent by age around 40. Observed TCR beta diversity correlated strongly with the percentage of naive T cells measured by flow cytometry. Because profiling used bulk unsorted PBMCs, naive and antigen-experienced compartments could not be compared conclusively. The CMV infection status of donors was not known, potentially confounding age-related changes in expanded clonotypes. Total diversity estimates from one million sequenced T cells were considered lower bounds and underestimates.

For this clonotype: Its antigen remains unidentified. The record has no base qualities; no much larger clone is one base away.

The roughly 37 donors, aged 6 to 90 years, were systemically healthy Caucasian individuals from Russia. Ten milliliters of peripheral blood were drawn from each donor into EDTA-treated Vacutainer tubes. Ficoll-Paque density-gradient centrifugation was used to isolate PBMCs, with at least 7 million per sample. Total RNA, at least 6 micrograms per sample, was extracted from PBMCs with Trizol reagent. The percentages of naive CD45RAhigh/CD27high T cells were determined by flow cytometry on a PBMC aliquot from every donor. The CDR3 covers 19 residues, taking in both the cysteine and the phenylalanine. Only CDR3 DNA remains: 57 bases, in frame from the first base. The germline V end is reduced by 0 bases and the J end by 4 bases; junction bases left unmatched: 12. From a lookup of the germline V gene (reference sequence), CDR1 and CDR2 are MNHEY and SMNVEV. The protocol used for the library was 5' RACE. Sequenced using an Illumina HiSeq 2500. A second PCR of about 6 to 11 cycles was run with a J-beta primer mix and a sample-barcoded 5' primer. A unique molecular identifier was introduced onto each TCR beta cDNA molecule by a template-switch 5' adaptor carrying 12 random nucleotides. At least 2.5 million CDR3-containing paired-end reads were obtained from each sample. First-strand cDNA synthesis was performed from all RNA using the Mint cDNA synthesis kit, with priming by a TRBC-specific oligonucleotide. All cDNA was treated with uracil-DNA glycosylase and then went through a first 18-cycle PCR with the universal primers M1SS and BC2_uni_R. As for the original processing: For normalization, 1 million high-quality reads, each with a distinct molecular identifier, were randomly selected from each sample. Reads sharing molecular identifiers were discarded rather than binned into consensus sequences. MiTCR, with a Q25 quality threshold and the strictest error-elimination algorithm, was used for CDR3 identification, clonotype clustering and error correction. Lower-bound total TCR beta diversity was estimated with a nonparametric unseen species model using Euler transformation. TCRdb redid the processing of the public reads, applying fastp at Q25 and MiXCR, and retained in-frame beta chains. Duplicate CDR3 protein sequences are folded into a single record with the most common DNA and genes. The V and J calls and clone size are TCRdb's, not the authors'. Recorded for this sample are roughly 800,000 distinct CDR3 sequences; about 62% of them occurred a single time. The ten top clones hold approximately 23% of the sample.

The source is a man between 25 and 39 years old in good health. Sequencing input: blood. The chain uses TRBV27 and TRBJ2-5; TRBD1 agrees with 12 junctional bases. CDR3 sequence: CASSLSMLPGTGGVETQYF. The sequence in DNA is TGTGCCAGCAGTTTATCGATGCTCCCCGGGACAGGGGGCGTAGAGACCCAGTACTTC.